Listed below are T cell receptor beta chains from one sample, sequenced in a study of shared clonotypes between healthy human individuals. Generated by immunoSEQ multiplex PCR, the TCRdb table keeps only in-frame clones and is missing some. Of 2 million to 2.5 million clones in the sample, 90% to 97% were seen once. The sample comprised naive CD4+ T cells sorted from blood. Every receptor here comes from a young man in good health. Each CDR3 is given with its conserved first and last residue. The D gene is left open where the match is weak. A row's size may be missing; if present it is once, few, many or a size class.

V: TRBV6-6; size: -; J: TRBJ2-7; D: -; DNA: TGTGCCAGCAGCCCCCCTTTGGTGGACGAGCAGTACTTC; CDR3: CASSPPLVDEQYF
V: TRBV28; size: -; J: TRBJ2-7; D: TRBD1; DNA: TGTGCCAGCACCGAATCCGGGACAGGGGCAATCTACGAGCAGTACTTC; CDR3: CASTESGTGAIYEQYF
V: TRBV10-3; size: -; J: TRBJ2-5; D: TRBD1; DNA: TGTGCCACCGCGACAGGGGGCCGGGAGACCCAGTACTTC; CDR3: CATATGGRETQYF
V: TRBV10-3; size: -; J: TRBJ2-7; D: -; DNA: TGTGCCATCAAAGAGGCTAAGACCTACGAGCAGTACTTC; CDR3: CAIKEAKTYEQYF
V: TRBV30; size: -; J: TRBJ1-1; D: -; DNA: TGTGCCTGGAATAGGGGTGCTAGGGGCACTGAAGCTTTCTTT; CDR3: CAWNRGARGTEAFF
V: TRBV6-1; size: -; J: TRBJ2-2; D: -; DNA: TGTGCCAGCAGTGAAGCGCTTCGGACCGGGGAGCTGTTTTTT; CDR3: CASSEALRTGELFF
V: TRBV18; size: -; J: TRBJ1-3; D: -; DNA: TGTGCCAGCTCACCACTACCCCGGACGGAGAGCTCTGGAAACACCATATATTTT; CDR3: CASSPLPRTESSGNTIYF
V: TRBV7-2; size: -; J: TRBJ2-5; D: TRBD2; DNA: TGTGCCAGCAGCTTAGCGTGGGCGGGAGTCAGGGAGACCCAGTACTTC; CDR3: CASSLAWAGVRETQYF
V: TRBV5-1; size: -; J: TRBJ1-4; D: -; DNA: TGCGCCAGCAGCTTGGCAGGGACTAATAATGAAAAACTGTTTTTT; CDR3: CASSLAGTNNEKLFF
V: TRBV7-2; size: -; J: TRBJ2-4; D: -; DNA: TGTGCCAGCAGCCCCTCGGGGGCCCAAGGCATTCAGTACTTC; CDR3: CASSPSGAQGIQYF
V: TRBV14; size: -; J: TRBJ1-5; D: -; DNA: TGTGCCAGCAGCCCCTTTAGGGTTATAGGCAATCAGCCCCAGCATTTT; CDR3: CASSPFRVIGNQPQHF
V: TRBV4-1; size: -; J: TRBJ1-2; D: TRBD1; DNA: TGCGCCAGCAGCCAAGAAGGGAAAGGGGGCGCGGCTGGCTACACCTTC; CDR3: CASSQEGKGGAAGYTF
V: TRBV6-5; size: -; J: TRBJ1-5; D: -; DNA: TGTGCCAGCAGTTATTCGGACGAATATCAGCCCCAGCATTTT; CDR3: CASSYSDEYQPQHF
V: TRBV4-2; size: -; J: TRBJ2-1; D: TRBD2; DNA: TGTGCCAGCAGCCAAGTTCTCTTAGGACTAGCGGGAGTGAGTAGCTACAATGAGCAGTTCTTC; CDR3: CASSQVLLGLAGVSSYNEQFF
V: TRBV2; size: -; J: TRBJ2-4; D: -; DNA: TGTGCCAGCAGTGAAGTCTACCGGGAAAACATTCAGTACTTC; CDR3: CASSEVYRENIQYF
V: TRBV5-1; size: -; J: TRBJ2-3; D: -; DNA: TGCGCCAGCAGCTTGTGGGCGGGTTATACAGATACGCAGTATTTT; CDR3: CASSLWAGYTDTQYF
V: TRBV7-9; size: -; J: TRBJ2-1; D: TRBD2; DNA: TGTGCCAGCAGCTTGGCTTGGACTAGCCCCACAATCTCCTACAATGAGCAGTTCTTC; CDR3: CASSLAWTSPTISYNEQFF
V: TRBV11-3; size: -; J: TRBJ2-6; D: -; DNA: TGTGCCAGCAGCTTAGCGTCTCTCTCTGGGGCCAACGTCCTGACTTTC; CDR3: CASSLASLSGANVLTF
V: TRBV5-1; size: -; J: TRBJ2-7; D: TRBD2; DNA: TGCGCCAGCAGCCCTAGCGGGAGCCGTGGTGAGCAGTACTTC; CDR3: CASSPSGSRGEQYF
V: TRBV9; size: -; J: TRBJ2-3; D: -; DNA: TGTGCCAGCAGCGCAGGACGAGGGGTAACAGATACGCAGTATTTT; CDR3: CASSAGRGVTDTQYF
V: TRBV6-5; size: -; J: TRBJ2-7; D: TRBD1; DNA: TGTGCCAGCAGTAAGGGACAGGCGATCTCCTACGAGCAGTACTTC; CDR3: CASSKGQAISYEQYF
V: TRBV19; size: once; J: TRBJ2-1; D: TRBD2; DNA: TGTGCCAGTAGTATAGTTACGGGAGGGAGCTCCTACAATGAGCAGTTCTTC; CDR3: CASSIVTGGSSYNEQFF
V: TRBV11-1; size: -; J: TRBJ2-7; D: TRBD1; DNA: TGTGCCAGCAGCCCCCAGGGGGCATCCTACGAGCAGTACTTC; CDR3: CASSPQGASYEQYF
V: TRBV28; size: -; J: TRBJ1-1; D: TRBD1; DNA: TGTGCCAGCGGTAATGGGGCATTAACAGGGGTTAACACTGAAGCTTTCTTT; CDR3: CASGNGALTGVNTEAFF
V: TRBV12-5; size: -; J: TRBJ2-5; D: TRBD1; DNA: TGTGCTAGTGGTTTGGGTCGGACAGGGTTTTCTGCTGTCAGCGCCGAGACCCAGTACTTC; CDR3: CASGLGRTGFSAVSAETQYF
V: TRBV10-3; size: -; J: TRBJ1-6; D: TRBD1; DNA: TGTGCCATCAGTGAGACTGGGACAGGGAATTCACCCCTCCACTTT; CDR3: CAISETGTGNSPLHF
V: TRBV5-1; size: -; J: TRBJ2-5; D: -; DNA: TGCGCCAGCAGCTTGGAACCCGTCTGGGAGACCCAGTACTTC; CDR3: CASSLEPVWETQYF
V: TRBV5-1; size: -; J: TRBJ1-2; D: -; DNA: TGCGCCAGCAGCGCTACTGGAGACTATGGCTACACCTTC; CDR3: CASSATGDYGYTF
V: TRBV27; size: -; J: TRBJ1-1; D: TRBD1; DNA: TGTGCCAGCAGTTCGGACAGGGGGCGCGGGAACACTGAAGCTTTCTTT; CDR3: CASSSDRGRGNTEAFF
V: TRBV7-2; size: -; J: TRBJ1-1; D: -; DNA: TGTGCCAGCAGCTTGGAGCGCGACACTGAAGCTTTCTTT; CDR3: CASSLERDTEAFF
V: TRBV30; size: -; J: TRBJ1-6; D: TRBD1; DNA: TGTGCCTGGAGTACGGGACAGCCACGTAATTCACCCCTCCACTTT; CDR3: CAWSTGQPRNSPLHF
V: TRBV18; size: -; J: TRBJ2-7; D: -; DNA: TGTGCCAGCTCACCACCCGGACTCGTCTACGAGCAGTACTTC; CDR3: CASSPPGLVYEQYF
V: TRBV9; size: -; J: TRBJ1-4; D: -; DNA: TGTGCCAGCAGCGTAGGATTGGGAAGGGCTAATGAAAAACTGTTTTTT; CDR3: CASSVGLGRANEKLFF
V: TRBV5-1; size: few; J: TRBJ2-7; D: -; DNA: TGCGCCAGCAGCTTGGACGGTACCTACGAGCAGTACTTC; CDR3: CASSLDGTYEQYF
V: TRBV5-1; size: -; J: TRBJ2-5; D: -; DNA: TGCGCCAGCCGATCCCAAGAGACCCAGTACTTC; CDR3: CASRSQETQYF
V: TRBV28; size: -; J: TRBJ1-3; D: -; DNA: TGTGCCAGCAGTTCGTGGACAGTTGACTCTGGAAACACCATATATTTT; CDR3: CASSSWTVDSGNTIYF
V: TRBV18; size: -; J: TRBJ1-2; D: -; DNA: TGTGCCAGCTCACCAAAAGACTCTCCTTATGGCTACACCTTC; CDR3: CASSPKDSPYGYTF
V: TRBV6-6; size: -; J: TRBJ1-5; D: TRBD1; DNA: TGTGCCAGCAGACCCGGCGGCGGACAGGGAGAACAGCCCCAGCATTTT; CDR3: CASRPGGGQGEQPQHF
V: TRBV2; size: -; J: TRBJ2-2; D: -; DNA: TGTGCCAGCAAGGGGTTCGACACCGGGGAGCTGTTTTTT; CDR3: CASKGFDTGELFF
V: TRBV5-4; size: -; J: TRBJ1-1; D: -; DNA: TGTGCCAGCAGCTTGGATGGGATTCTGAACACTGAAGCTTTCTTT; CDR3: CASSLDGILNTEAFF
V: TRBV7-9; size: -; J: TRBJ1-5; D: -; DNA: TGTGCCAGCAGCGGGTGGGAGGATAGCAATCAGCCCCAGCATTTT; CDR3: CASSGWEDSNQPQHF
V: TRBV4-3; size: -; J: TRBJ2-7; D: -; DNA: TGCGCCAGCAGCCAGGGACCCGTATCCCTCTACGAGCAGTACTTC; CDR3: CASSQGPVSLYEQYF
V: TRBV18; size: -; J: TRBJ1-2; D: TRBD1; DNA: TGTGCCAGCTCACCATTTGACCAGGGGGTAAAACTTTATGGCTACACCTTC; CDR3: CASSPFDQGVKLYGYTF
V: TRBV5-1; size: -; J: TRBJ2-5; D: -; DNA: TGCGCCAGCACCATAACGGGGCAAGAGACCCAGTACTTC; CDR3: CASTITGQETQYF
V: TRBV28; size: -; J: TRBJ1-6; D: -; DNA: TGTGCCAGCAGTTTCTTGCAGGGTTCACCCCTCCACTTT; CDR3: CASSFLQGSPLHF
V: TRBV11-2; size: -; J: TRBJ1-6; D: TRBD1; DNA: TGTGCCAGCAGCTTACAGGTGACAGGGTGGGGGAATTCACCCCTCCACTTT; CDR3: CASSLQVTGWGNSPLHF
V: TRBV29-1; size: once; J: TRBJ1-1; D: -; DNA: TGCAGCGTCGCCACCGGGAACACTGAAGCTTTCTTT; CDR3: CSVATGNTEAFF
V: TRBV10-3; size: -; J: TRBJ1-2; D: -; DNA: TGTGCCATCAGTGAGTCGATGGTACAGTATGGCTACACCTTC; CDR3: CAISESMVQYGYTF
V: TRBV20-1; size: once; J: TRBJ2-1; D: TRBD2; DNA: TGCAGTGCGCGGACTAGCCGCGAGCAGTTCTTC; CDR3: CSARTSREQFF
V: TRBV20-1; size: -; J: TRBJ1-1; D: -; DNA: TGCAGTGCCCGCCGGGAACAGCAAACTTTCTTT; CDR3: CSARREQQTFF
V: TRBV7-2; size: few; J: TRBJ1-2; D: -; DNA: TGTGCCAGCAGCTTAAGGTCGGACTATGGCTACACCTTC; CDR3: CASSLRSDYGYTF
V: TRBV6-1; size: -; J: TRBJ1-2; D: -; DNA: TGTGCCAGCAGTGAAGGTTACGGGGCCTTATCGGCCAACTATGGCTACACCTTC; CDR3: CASSEGYGALSANYGYTF
V: TRBV30; size: -; J: TRBJ2-1; D: -; DNA: TGTGCCTGGAGTGTACTCTGGTACGACAATGAGCAGTTCTTC; CDR3: CAWSVLWYDNEQFF
V: TRBV5-1; size: once; J: TRBJ2-3; D: -; DNA: TGCGCCAGCAGCCCACTAGTAAGCACAGATACGCAGTATTTT; CDR3: CASSPLVSTDTQYF
V: TRBV7-2; size: -; J: TRBJ2-3; D: -; DNA: TGTGCCAGCAGCTTCCGGCGACTAGCAGATACGCAGTATTTT; CDR3: CASSFRRLADTQYF
V: TRBV4-3; size: -; J: TRBJ1-5; D: -; DNA: TGCGCCAGCAGCCAAGATTGGAACGCAGGGGGCAATCAGCCCCAGCATTTT; CDR3: CASSQDWNAGGNQPQHF
V: TRBV6-6; size: -; J: TRBJ1-1; D: -; DNA: TGTGCCAGCAGTTACACGGGCGGAGGAGCTGAAGCTTTCTTT; CDR3: CASSYTGGGAEAFF
V: TRBV10-3; size: -; J: TRBJ1-5; D: -; DNA: TGTGCCATCGCCGGGGCTAGGGTCAATCAGCCCCAGCATTTT; CDR3: CAIAGARVNQPQHF
V: TRBV6-6; size: -; J: TRBJ1-6; D: -; DNA: TGTGCCAGCAGTCCCATCCAGGGAATTAATTCACCCCTCCACTTT; CDR3: CASSPIQGINSPLHF